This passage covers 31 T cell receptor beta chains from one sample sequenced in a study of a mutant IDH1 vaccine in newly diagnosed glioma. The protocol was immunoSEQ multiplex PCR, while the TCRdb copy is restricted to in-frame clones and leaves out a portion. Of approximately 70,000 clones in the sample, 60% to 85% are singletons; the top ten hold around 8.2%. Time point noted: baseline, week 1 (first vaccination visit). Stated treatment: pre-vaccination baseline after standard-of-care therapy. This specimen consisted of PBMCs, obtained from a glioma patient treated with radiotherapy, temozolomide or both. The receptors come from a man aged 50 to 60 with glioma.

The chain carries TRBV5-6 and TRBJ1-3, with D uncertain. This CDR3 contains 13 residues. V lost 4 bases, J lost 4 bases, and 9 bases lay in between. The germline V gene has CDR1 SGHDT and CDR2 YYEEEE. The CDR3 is CASSPISGNTIYF. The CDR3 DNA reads TGTGCCAGCAGCCCGATAAGCGGAAACACCATATATTTT.

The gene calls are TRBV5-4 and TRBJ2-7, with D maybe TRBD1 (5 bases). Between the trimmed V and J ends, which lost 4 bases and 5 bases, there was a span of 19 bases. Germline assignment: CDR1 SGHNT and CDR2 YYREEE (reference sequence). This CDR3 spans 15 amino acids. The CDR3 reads CASSPSPPGNDEQYF. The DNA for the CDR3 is TGTGCCAGCAGCCCGAGCCCCCCAGGGAACGACGAGCAGTACTTC.

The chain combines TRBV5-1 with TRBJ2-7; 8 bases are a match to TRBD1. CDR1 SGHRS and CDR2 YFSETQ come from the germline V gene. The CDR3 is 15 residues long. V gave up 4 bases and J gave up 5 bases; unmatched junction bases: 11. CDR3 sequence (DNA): TGCGCCAGCAGCCGAGGACAGGGCAGCCTGGACGAGCAGTACTTC. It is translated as CASSRGQGSLDEQYF.

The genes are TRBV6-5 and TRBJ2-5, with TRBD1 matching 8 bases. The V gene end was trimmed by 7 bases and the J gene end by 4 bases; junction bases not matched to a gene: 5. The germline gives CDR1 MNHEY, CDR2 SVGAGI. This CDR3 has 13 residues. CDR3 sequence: CASTETGGETQYF. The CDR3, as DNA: TGTGCCAGCACCGAAACAGGGGGAGAGACCCAGTACTTC.

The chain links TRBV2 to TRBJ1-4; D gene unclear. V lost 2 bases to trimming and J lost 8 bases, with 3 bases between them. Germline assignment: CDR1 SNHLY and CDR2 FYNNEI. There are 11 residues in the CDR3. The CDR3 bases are TGTGCCAGCAGTGAACTAGAAAAACTGTTTTTT. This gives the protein CASSELEKLFF.

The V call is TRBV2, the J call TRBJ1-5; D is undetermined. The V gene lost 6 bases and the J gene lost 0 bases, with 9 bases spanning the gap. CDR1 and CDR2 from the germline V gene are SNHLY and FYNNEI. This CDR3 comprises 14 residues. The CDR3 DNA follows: TGTGCCAGCAGACCTACAAATAGCAATCAGCCCCAGCATTTT. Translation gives CASRPTNSNQPQHF.

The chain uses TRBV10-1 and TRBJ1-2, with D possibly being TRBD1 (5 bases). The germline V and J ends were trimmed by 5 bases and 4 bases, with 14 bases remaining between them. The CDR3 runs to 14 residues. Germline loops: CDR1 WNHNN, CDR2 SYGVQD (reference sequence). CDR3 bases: TGCGCCAGCAGTCCAGGGACGCAAAGCTATGGCTACACCTTC. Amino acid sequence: CASSPGTQSYGYTF.

Here the CDR3 reads CASSDPSGRTANTEAFF. The CDR3 DNA sequence: TGTGCCAGCAGTGATCCAAGTGGACGGACAGCCAACACTGAAGCTTTCTTT. This rearrangement joins TRBV2 to TRBJ1-1, with D possibly matching TRBD1 (6 bases). This CDR3 has 17 residues. CDR1 and CDR2 from the germline V gene are SNHLY and FYNNEI. V lost 3 bases and J lost 2, with 19 bases in between.

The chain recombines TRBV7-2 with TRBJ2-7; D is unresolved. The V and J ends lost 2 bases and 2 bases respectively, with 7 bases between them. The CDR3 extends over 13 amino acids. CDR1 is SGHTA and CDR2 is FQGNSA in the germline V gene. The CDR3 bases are TGTGCCAGCAGCTTACCGGGTACCTACGAGCAGTACTTC. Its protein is CASSLPGTYEQYF.

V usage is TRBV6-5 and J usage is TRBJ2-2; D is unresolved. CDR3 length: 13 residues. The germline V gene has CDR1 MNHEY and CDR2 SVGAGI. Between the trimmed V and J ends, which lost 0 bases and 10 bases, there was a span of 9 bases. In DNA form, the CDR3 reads TGTGCCAGCAGTTACTCGACGTCCGCGGAGCTGTTTTTT. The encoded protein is CASSYSTSAELFF.

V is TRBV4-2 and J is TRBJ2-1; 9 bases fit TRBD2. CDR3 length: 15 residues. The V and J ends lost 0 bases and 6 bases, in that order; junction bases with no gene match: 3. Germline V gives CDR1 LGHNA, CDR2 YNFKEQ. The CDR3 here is CASSQEGRGGNEQFF. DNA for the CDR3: TGTGCCAGCAGCCAAGAGGGGCGGGGGGGCAATGAGCAGTTCTTC.

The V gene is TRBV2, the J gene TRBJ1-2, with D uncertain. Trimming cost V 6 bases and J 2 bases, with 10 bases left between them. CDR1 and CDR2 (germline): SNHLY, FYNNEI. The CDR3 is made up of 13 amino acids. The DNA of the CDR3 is TGTGCCAGCAGAGAGGAGGCAAACTATGGCTACACCTTC. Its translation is CASREEANYGYTF.

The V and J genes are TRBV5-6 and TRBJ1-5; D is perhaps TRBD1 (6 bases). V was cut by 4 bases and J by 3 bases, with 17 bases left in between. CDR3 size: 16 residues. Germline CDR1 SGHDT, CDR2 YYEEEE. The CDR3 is CASSLQGILPNQPQHF. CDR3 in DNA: TGTGCCAGCAGCCTACAGGGTATCCTTCCCAATCAGCCCCAGCATTTT.

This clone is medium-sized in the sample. CDR3 sequence reads: CASSLGGSDEQYF. CDR3 in DNA: TGTGCCAGCAGTTTAGGGGGGTCCGACGAGCAGTACTTC. This rearrangement joins TRBV27 to TRBJ2-7, with D maybe TRBD2 (6 bases). Germline V lookup: CDR1 MNHEY, CDR2 SMNVEV (reference sequence). There are 13 residues in the CDR3. V gave up 2 bases and J gave up 5 bases, with 10 bases separating them.

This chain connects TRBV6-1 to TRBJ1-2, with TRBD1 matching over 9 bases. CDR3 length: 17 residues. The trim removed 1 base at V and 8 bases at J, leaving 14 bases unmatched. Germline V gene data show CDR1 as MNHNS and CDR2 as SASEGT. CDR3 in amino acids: CASSEVGTGRTVEGYTF. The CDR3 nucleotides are TGTGCCAGCAGTGAAGTGGGGACAGGGAGGACGGTAGAAGGCTACACCTTC.

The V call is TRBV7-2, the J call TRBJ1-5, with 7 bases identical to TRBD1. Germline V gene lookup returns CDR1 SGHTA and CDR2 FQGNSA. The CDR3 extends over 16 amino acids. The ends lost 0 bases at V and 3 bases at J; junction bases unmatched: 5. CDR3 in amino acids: CASSLAQGQVNQPQHF. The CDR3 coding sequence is TGTGCCAGCAGCTTAGCGCAAGGACAGGTCAATCAGCCCCAGCATTTT.

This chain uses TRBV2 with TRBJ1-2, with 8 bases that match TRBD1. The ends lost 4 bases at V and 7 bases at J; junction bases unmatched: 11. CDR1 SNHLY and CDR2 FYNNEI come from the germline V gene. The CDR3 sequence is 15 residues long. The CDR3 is CASSALDRDAAGYTF. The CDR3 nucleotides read TGTGCCAGCAGTGCATTGGACAGGGACGCCGCTGGCTACACCTTC.

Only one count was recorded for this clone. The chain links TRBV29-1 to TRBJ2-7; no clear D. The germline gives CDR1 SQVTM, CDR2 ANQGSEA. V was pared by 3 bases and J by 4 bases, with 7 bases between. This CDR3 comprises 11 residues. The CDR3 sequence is CSVETSYEQYF. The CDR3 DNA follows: TGCAGCGTTGAGACGTCTTACGAGCAGTACTTC.

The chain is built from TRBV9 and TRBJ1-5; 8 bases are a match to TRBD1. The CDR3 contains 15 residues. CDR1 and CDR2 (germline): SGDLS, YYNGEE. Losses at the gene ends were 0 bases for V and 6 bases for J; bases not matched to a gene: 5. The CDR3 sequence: CASSVGTGTGQPQHF. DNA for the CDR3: TGTGCCAGCAGCGTAGGGACAGGGACGGGTCAGCCCCAGCATTTT. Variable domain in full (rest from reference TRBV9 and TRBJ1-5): DSGVTQTPKHLITATGQRVTLRCSPRSGDLSVYWYQQSLDQGLQFLIQYYNGEERAKGNILERFSAQQFPDLHSELNLSSLELGDSALYFCASSVGTGTGQPQHFGDGTRLSIL.

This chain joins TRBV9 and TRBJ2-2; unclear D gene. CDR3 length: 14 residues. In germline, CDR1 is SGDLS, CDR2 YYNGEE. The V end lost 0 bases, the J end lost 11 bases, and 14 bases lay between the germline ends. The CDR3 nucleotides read TGTGCCAGCAGCGTAGAAATGGTGACAACAGAGCTGTTTTTT. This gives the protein CASSVEMVTTELFF.

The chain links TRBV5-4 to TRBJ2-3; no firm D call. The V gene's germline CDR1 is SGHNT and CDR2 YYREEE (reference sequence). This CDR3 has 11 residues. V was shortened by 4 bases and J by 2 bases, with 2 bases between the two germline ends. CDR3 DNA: TGTGCCAGCAGCCTCACAGATACGCAGTATTTT. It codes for CASSLTDTQYF. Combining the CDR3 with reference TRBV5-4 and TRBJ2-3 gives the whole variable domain ETGVTQSPTHLIKTRGQQVTLRCSSQSGHNTVSWYQQALGQGPQFIFQYYREEENGRGNFPPRFSGLQFPNYSSELNVNALELDDSALYLCASSLTDTQYFGPGTRLTVL.

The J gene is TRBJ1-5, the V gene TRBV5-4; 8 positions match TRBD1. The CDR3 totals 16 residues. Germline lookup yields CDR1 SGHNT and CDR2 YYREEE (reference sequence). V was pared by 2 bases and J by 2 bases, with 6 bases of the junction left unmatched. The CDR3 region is CASSFGPDRGNQPQHF. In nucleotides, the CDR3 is TGTGCCAGCAGCTTCGGCCCGGACAGGGGCAATCAGCCCCAGCATTTT.

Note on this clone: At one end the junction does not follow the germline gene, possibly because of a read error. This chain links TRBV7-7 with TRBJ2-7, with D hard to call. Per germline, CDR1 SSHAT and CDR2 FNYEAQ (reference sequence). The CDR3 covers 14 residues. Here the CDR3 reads CASSLHVDSYEQYF. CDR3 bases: TGTGCTAGCAGCTTGCACGTTGACTCCTACGAGCAGTACTTC.

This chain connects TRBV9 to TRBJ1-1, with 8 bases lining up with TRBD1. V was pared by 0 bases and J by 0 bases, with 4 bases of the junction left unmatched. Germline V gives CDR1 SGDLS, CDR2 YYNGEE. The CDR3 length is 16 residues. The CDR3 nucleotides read TGTGCCAGCAGCGTAGGGACAGGGATGATGAACACTGAAGCTTTCTTT. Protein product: CASSVGTGMMNTEAFF.

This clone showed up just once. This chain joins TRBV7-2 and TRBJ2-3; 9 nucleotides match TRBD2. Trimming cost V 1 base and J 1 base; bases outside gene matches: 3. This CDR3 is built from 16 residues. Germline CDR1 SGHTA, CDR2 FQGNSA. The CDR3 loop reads CASSLERGVGTDTQYF. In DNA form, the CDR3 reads TGTGCCAGCAGCTTAGAGCGGGGGGTTGGCACAGATACGCAGTATTTT.

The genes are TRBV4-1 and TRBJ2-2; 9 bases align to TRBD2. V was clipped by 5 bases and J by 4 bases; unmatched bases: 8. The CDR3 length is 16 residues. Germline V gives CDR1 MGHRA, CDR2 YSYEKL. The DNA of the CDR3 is TGCGCCAGCAGCTCCCCAGCGGGGGGCCTCACCGGGGAGCTGTTTTTT. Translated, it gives CASSSPAGGLTGELFF.

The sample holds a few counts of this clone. The CDR3 sequence is CASSRPPGQGVTEAFF. In DNA form, the CDR3 reads TGTGCCAGCAGTAGACCCCCGGGACAGGGAGTTACTGAAGCTTTCTTT. The rearrangement uses TRBV28 and TRBJ1-1, with 9 bases matching TRBD1. This CDR3 spans 16 amino acids. V dropped 5 bases and J dropped 5; count of bases not matched to a gene: 12. The germline gives CDR1 MDHEN, CDR2 SYDVKM.

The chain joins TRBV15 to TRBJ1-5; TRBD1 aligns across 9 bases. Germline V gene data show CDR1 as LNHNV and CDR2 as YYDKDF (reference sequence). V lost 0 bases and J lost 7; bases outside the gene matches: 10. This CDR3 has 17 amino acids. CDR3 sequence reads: CATSRERGQGAGQPQHF. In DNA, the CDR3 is TGTGCCACCAGCAGAGAGAGGGGACAGGGAGCAGGGCAGCCCCAGCATTTT.

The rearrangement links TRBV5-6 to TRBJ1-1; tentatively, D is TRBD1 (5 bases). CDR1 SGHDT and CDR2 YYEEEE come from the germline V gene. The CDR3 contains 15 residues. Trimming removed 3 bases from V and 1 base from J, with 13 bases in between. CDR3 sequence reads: CASSSLLQGNTEAFF. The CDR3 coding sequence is TGTGCCAGCAGCTCCCTTTTGCAGGGGAACACTGAAGCTTTCTTT.

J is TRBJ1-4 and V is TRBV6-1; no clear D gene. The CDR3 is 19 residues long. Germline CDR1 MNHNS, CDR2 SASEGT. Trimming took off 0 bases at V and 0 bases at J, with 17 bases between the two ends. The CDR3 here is CASSEAEKGSSTTNEKLFF. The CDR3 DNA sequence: TGTGCCAGCAGTGAAGCTGAAAAAGGGTCCTCCACAACTAATGAAAAACTGTTTTTT.

As DNA, the CDR3 is TGTGCCAGCAGCTCGCCGGGACACAGCACAGATACGCAGTATTTT. This sequence encodes CASSSPGHSTDTQYF. V is TRBV5-4 and J is TRBJ2-3; D is possibly TRBD1 (6 bases). CDR1 and CDR2 from the germline V gene are SGHNT and YYREEE (reference sequence). The CDR3 spans 15 residues. Between the trimmed V and J ends, which lost 3 bases and 0 bases, there was a span of 11 bases.